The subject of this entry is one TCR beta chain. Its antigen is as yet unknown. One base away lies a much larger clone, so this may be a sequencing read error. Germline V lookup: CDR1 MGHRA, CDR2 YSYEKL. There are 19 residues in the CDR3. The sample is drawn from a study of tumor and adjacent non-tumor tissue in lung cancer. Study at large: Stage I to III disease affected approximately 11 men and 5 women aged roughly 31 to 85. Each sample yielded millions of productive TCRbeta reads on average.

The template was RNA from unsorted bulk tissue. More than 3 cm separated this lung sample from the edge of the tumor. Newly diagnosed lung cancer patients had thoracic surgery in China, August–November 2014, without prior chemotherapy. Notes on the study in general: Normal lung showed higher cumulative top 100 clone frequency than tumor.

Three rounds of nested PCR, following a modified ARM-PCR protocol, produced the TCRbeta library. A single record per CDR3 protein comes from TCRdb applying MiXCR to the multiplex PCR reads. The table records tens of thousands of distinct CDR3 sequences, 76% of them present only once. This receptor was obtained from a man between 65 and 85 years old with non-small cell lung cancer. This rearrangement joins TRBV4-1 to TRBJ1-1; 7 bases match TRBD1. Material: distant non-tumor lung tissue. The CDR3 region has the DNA TGCGCCAGCAGCCAAGATTGGGCAGGGGGGGAGTGGGTGAACACTGAAGGTTTCTTT. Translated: CASSQDWAGGEWVNTEGFF.